Detailed here is one TCR beta chain. Its antigen is still unknown. Per-base quality was not reported, and no clone a single base away is much larger than it. In total, roughly 670 healthy bone marrow donors made up the cohort. At the time of sampling, all cohort members were nominally healthy, though unrecorded immune exposures were likely present. The donor tested CMV seropositive, placing the donor among the roughly 270 seropositive members of the cohort. Every donor gave a peripheral blood sample, and the peripheral blood mononuclear cells from that sample were used for TCR beta sequencing. Genomic DNA extraction from the blood cell samples was performed with the Qiagen DNeasy Blood Extraction Kit. CDR3 length: 15 amino acids, cysteine to phenylalanine. Here the CDR3 DNA is all that survives: 45 bases in frame from base 1. CDR1 and CDR2, per the germline V gene, are SGHRS and YFSETQ. Trimming at the junction amounts to 0 bases on V and 5 bases on J, and the germline ends lie 14 bases apart.

The data belong to a study of cytomegalovirus exposure and HLA in healthy donors (dated by TCRdb to about 2017). Regarding the study in general: An earlier analysis of under 600 of the donors reported about 250 Gb of sequence data and about 100 million unique TCR beta sequences from 150 million to 200 million T cells. The number of typed donors differed by locus: 629-630 for A, B, C, DRB1 and DQB1; some 540 for DQA1; approximately 610 for DPA1; and approximately 450 for DPB1. The study aimed to test whether cataloging public T cell receptors could reveal signatures of past pathogen exposure. Rather than drawing on any new phenotypic data, the later analysis identified candidate immune exposures from TCR beta sequences and the way those sequences occurred across donors. To study patterns of TCR occurrence, a later analysis re-analyzed previously published TCR beta repertoires from under 750 donors and added high-resolution HLA genotyping. High-throughput TCR immunosequencing, statistical association of individual TCRs with disease status, and machine learning were combined to predict cytomegalovirus infection status. A later genetic analysis used genome-wide SNP genotypes for about three fifths of the roughly 700 donors, treating that subset as a discovery cohort. Around 320 gigabases of sequencing data and tens of millions of unique TCR sequences were included in an early release covering about 700 HLA-typed donors. Along with the roughly 670-subject first cohort, a separate validation cohort of over a hundred different subjects was used. Of the roughly 400 genotyped donors, 81% were placed in the genetic ancestry cluster associated with self-reported Caucasian donors. About 5 DR-DQ haplotypes were handled as single units for association and clustering, since linkage in the cohort was strong. An earlier analysis of about 620 of the donors applied high-throughput TCR beta sequencing to assess whether each TCR beta V gene segment acted as functional or pseudogenic. Among 300 to 450 genotyped donors of the cohort, an average of roughly 240,000 unique TCR beta nucleotide sequences were sequenced per donor, roughly 18% of them non-productive. Donor age, sex, ethnicity and CMV serostatus were compiled alongside the repertoire data. Every repertoire in the discovery cohort had been generated on one and the same sequencing platform. The T cell repertoires of 700 or so subjects were profiled by immunosequencing and related to cytomegalovirus serostatus. HLA typing covered class I and class II loci at four-digit resolution.

The protocol used for the library was the immunoSEQ multiplex PCR assay. The multiplex PCR relied on a mix of 60 forward primers for TCR Vbeta segments and 13 reverse primers for TCR Jbeta segments. The CDR3 region of rearranged TCR beta genes was amplified from genomic DNA by a multiplex PCR assay. The Illumina HiSeq System was used to sequence the amplified TCR beta libraries as 87-base-pair reads. As for how the authors treated the data: A later analysis tallied 80 million to 95 million unique TCR beta chains across the 666 repertoires, and approximately 9.9 million of those chains were shared by two or more donors. A nearest-neighbor algorithm error-corrected the raw reads and collapsed the reads into unique sequences, merging closely related sequences to remove PCR and sequencing errors. V, D and J gene segments were assigned by aligning CDR3 sequences to IMGT reference sequences. For a sequence to be retained, a match of at least six nucleotides was required to both a V gene segment and a J gene segment. Rearrangements were classified as productive when the CDR3 lacked stop codons and remained in frame with V and J, and all other rearrangements were classified as non-productive. Following IMGT convention, CDR3 was defined as the stretch from the second conserved V-encoded cysteine to the conserved J-encoded phenylalanine. In an earlier analysis of more than 550 of the donors, sequences lacking an unambiguous match to a single V gene segment were excluded. An earlier analysis of fewer than 650 of the donors classified V segments as functional when productive rearrangements were above 56.7% and as segregating when the standard deviation between donors was above 5%. To diagnose cytomegalovirus status from the catalog of TCR beta chain sequences, a statistical classification framework was built. A later analysis assigned V and J genes by comparing TCR nucleotide sequences with IMGT/GENE-DB human TR gene sequences. A later analysis assigned CDR3 sequences and most-parsimonious VDJ recombination scenarios with the TCRdist pipeline. In a later analysis, each TCR beta chain was defined by its CDR3 amino acid sequence together with its V-gene family, and reads lacking a unique V-gene family were excluded. A later analysis removed 600 or so highly shared, low-generation-probability nucleotide sequences to deal with suspected cross-contamination and a sequencing artifact. For each public chain, a later analysis derived a clonal expansion index from normalized ranks of inferred template counts within each repertoire. Generation probabilities in a later analysis came from a VDJ recombination model fitted to out-of-frame rearrangements, and those results were checked against IGoR. Hypergeometric tests were used in a later analysis to score TCR-TCR, TCR-HLA and TCR-CMV co-occurrence, with a repertoire-size bias correction applied to the TCR pairs. To estimate false discovery rates, a later analysis permuted the HLA or CMV assignments 20 times. In a later analysis, co-occurring TCRs were grouped with DBSCAN, and TCRdist sequence similarity was added when clustering was performed within HLA-allele-positive subsets. For co-occurrence clustering, repertoires with fewer than 30,000 or more than 120,000 public chains were excluded, along with several repertoires with anomalous nucleotide sharing. Sourced from immuneACCESS, this table was stored by TCRdb with only in-frame sequences that have V and J called. A share of the clones is absent; for the studies checked, an unresolved V gene accounts for under half, and the remainder has no known explanation. The V and J calls and clone size are taken from that table; D and trimming were inferred from the DNA. The sample table records about 210,000 clones; about four fifths of these occur just once. The top ten constitute roughly 10% of the sample.

Broader findings and caveats from the paper: Approximately 16 rarely observed V segments, including chromosome 9 orphons, were excluded from the earlier analysis of a few hundred of the donors because counts were too low. In both the original and validation cohorts, the classifier was reported to diagnose cytomegalovirus status with high specificity and sensitivity. Linkage disequilibrium might explain the correlated functional status among segregating V segments, but an unknown experimental factor could not be ruled out. In a later genetic analysis, fewer N-insertions in productive TCRs were reported among donors in an Asian-associated ancestry cluster than the roughly 700-donor mean. Sequencing depth was assumed to be roughly uniform across donors in the presence/absence analyses, though that assumption may not hold. In an earlier analysis of 587 of the donors, most TCR beta V segments appeared in productive rearrangements about 87% or about 30% of the time, broadly matching IMGT annotations. Some IMGT-functional V segments, including TRBV6-2 and TRBV6-3, could not be told apart with the 87-base-pair reads, so those segments were excluded. A group of highly shared sequence variants was considered likely to be a technical artifact of the sequencing pipeline. Most TCR sequences were seen in very few donors, while some public TCRs were found in many individuals. In a later genetic analysis, a missense DCLRE1C variant was associated with V-gene and J-gene trimming of TCR beta chains, and the association was replicated in an independent cohort. A further reported finding was that TCR beta sequences accurately predicted the HLA-A and HLA-B alleles for most subjects in the first cohort. Because HLA typing was missing for some donors at each locus, association tests included only the typed subset. In vitro tests confirmed that a few of the cytomegalovirus-associated TCR beta chains recognize cytomegalovirus antigens. In a later analysis, several top co-occurrence clusters were reported to appear linked to parvovirus B19, influenza, CMV and Epstein-Barr virus. The only immune exposure information available for the cohort was CMV serostatus. According to a later analysis, most CMV-associated TCR beta chains appeared to be HLA-restricted, and the HLA associations seemed to be driven largely by CMV exposure. This cohort had only TCR beta chains sequenced, and the lack of alpha or paired-chain data limited which features could be detected. The authors suggested that the approach could potentially be generalized to other disease states and immunological phenotypes. When HLA alleles, especially DR and DQ, strongly co-occurred, attributing TCR associations to individual alleles was difficult. In the study, around 150 TCR beta chains were listed as associated with cytomegalovirus. According to a later analysis, TCR association rates differed among HLA loci, with DRB1 alleles showing the most associated TCRs and HLA-C alleles showing the fewest. At a false discovery rate of 0.05, a later analysis linked roughly 17,000 TCR beta sequences to specific HLA alleles. A later analysis found that HLA-associated TCR beta chains were more clonally expanded and had lower generation probabilities than equally common non-associated chains.

The sequenced sample consisted of PBMCs. The clonotype originates from a woman between 50 and 59 years old in good health and CMV-seropositive. The sequence is built from TRBV5-1 and TRBJ1-2, with no D gene named confidently. The CDR3 protein is CASSLGQAIPYGYTF. The sequenced DNA: TGCGCCAGCAGCTTGGGCCAGGCTATCCCTTATGGCTACACCTTC.